Each of the 13 T cell receptor beta chains below was sequenced from the same sample in a study of T cells in Graves' hyperthyroidism and ophthalmopathy. Amplified regions were TCR beta CDR3 sequences from RNA transcripts. RT-PCR in the first round (using the HTBI primer set) targeted the TCR CDR3. MiXCR, applied by TCRdb to the multiplex PCR reads, yields one record per CDR3 protein. The sample records almost 500,000 distinct CDR3 sequences, approximately 23% being singletons. The sequenced material came from blood. Receptor source: an older woman with Graves' ophthalmopathy.

The chain uses TRBV5-5 and TRBJ2-7; the match to TRBD2 covers 10 bases. The CDR3 has 16 residues. Germline V CDR1 and CDR2: SGHKS, YYEKEE (reference sequence). V gave up 1 base and J gave up 4 bases; unmatched junction bases: 8. This CDR3 reads CASSLIAGGSTYEQYF. CDR3 coding DNA: TGTGCCAGCAGCTTGATAGCGGGAGGAAGTACGTACGAGCAGTACTTC.

Ten or more counts support this clonotype. The J gene is TRBJ2-1, the V gene TRBV27, with 11 bases matching TRBD2. With V trimmed by 7 bases and J by 6 bases, 11 bases remained unmatched. The germline CDR1 and CDR2 sequences are MNHEY and SMNVEV (reference sequence). The length of the CDR3 is 16 residues. CDR3 in DNA: TGTGCCAGCACCATGCGCATAGCGGGAGGGATCAATGAGCAGTTCTTC. This encodes CASTMRIAGGINEQFF.

There are many counts of this clonotype. The chain has TRBV20-1 and TRBJ1-1; 9 nucleotides agree with TRBD1. CDR3 length: 13 residues. After removal of 7 bases from V and 1 base from J, the junction contained 4 bases not matched to a gene. Germline CDR1 reads DFQATT; CDR2 reads SNEGSKA (reference sequence). This chain's CDR3 is CSVTGGGNTEAFF. The CDR3 nucleotides read TGCAGTGTTACAGGGGGCGGGAACACTGAAGCTTTCTTT.

This clonotype was picked up many times. The rearrangement uses TRBV20-1 and TRBJ1-5; D unresolved. Germline V gene data show CDR1 as DFQATT and CDR2 as SNEGSKA (reference sequence). The ends were cut back, 1 base at V and 10 bases at J, with 8 bases in the middle. The CDR3 is 11 residues long. CDR3 DNA: TGCAGTGCTAGAGGGTCTGGCCCCCAGCATTTT. This encodes CSARGSGPQHF.

The chain uses TRBV5-5 and TRBJ1-1, with 11 bases fitting TRBD1. The CDR3 length is 17 residues. Trimming cost V 0 bases and J 4 bases; bases outside gene matches: 8. In germline, CDR1 is SGHKS, CDR2 YYEKEE (reference sequence). The CDR3: CASSLAFRDRGSTEAFF. Written as DNA, the CDR3 is TGTGCCAGCAGCTTGGCCTTTCGGGACAGGGGGAGCACTGAAGCTTTCTTT. Based on the CDR3 plus reference TRBV5-5 and TRBJ1-1, the full variable domain is DAGVTQSPTHLIKTRGQQVTLRCSPISGHKSVSWYQQVLGQGPQFIFQYYEKEERGRGNFPDRFSARQFPNYSSELNVNALLLGDSALYLCASSLAFRDRGSTEAFFGQGTRLTVV.

This clonotype was observed a few times. The V and J genes are TRBV12-3 or TRBV12-4 and TRBJ2-7; 9 positions match TRBD1. This CDR3 has 14 residues. J was trimmed by 2 bases and V by 6 bases; bases with no gene match: 5. CDR3 sequence: CASRMGQGTYEQYF. CDR3 in DNA: TGTGCCAGCAGAATGGGACAGGGAACCTACGAGCAGTACTTC.

This clonotype was detected only a few times. The chain employs TRBV20-1 and TRBJ2-4; 8 bases are a match to TRBD1. The trim removed 3 bases at V and 0 bases at J, leaving 4 bases unmatched. CDR3 size: 15 residues. Germline lookup yields CDR1 DFQATT and CDR2 SNEGSKA (reference sequence). The CDR3 loop is CSASVDRGAKNIQYF. CDR3 bases: TGCAGTGCTAGTGTTGACAGGGGAGCCAAAAACATTCAGTACTTC.

This clonotype appeared many times. The gene calls are TRBV30 and TRBJ2-3; D gene ambiguous. There are 11 residues in the CDR3. Germline CDR1 reads GTSNPN; CDR2 reads SVGIG (reference sequence). Trimming left V 5 bases short and J 4 bases short, with 7 bases between. Here the CDR3 reads CAWSGADTQYF. The DNA for the CDR3 is TGTGCCTGGTCAGGAGCAGATACGCAGTATTTT.

The chain recombines TRBV2 with TRBJ1-2, with D possibly being TRBD1 (5 bases). Germline CDR1 reads SNHLY; CDR2 reads FYNNEI. The CDR3 extends over 13 amino acids. Trimming stripped 3 bases from V and 4 bases from J, with 9 bases between. The CDR3 DNA reads TGTGCCAGCAGTGATGCGGGGCTCTATGGCTACACCTTC. This encodes CASSDAGLYGYTF.

This clonotype came up a few times. This chain uses TRBV5-1 with TRBJ1-4; possible D gene TRBD1, 6 bases. The germline V gene has CDR1 SGHRS and CDR2 YFSETQ. There are 14 residues in the CDR3. Trimming pared 4 bases from V and 7 bases from J, leaving 14 bases between. The DNA of the CDR3 is TGCGCCAGCAGCCCGGGGGCTATGATTGAAAAACTGTTTTTT. Translation gives CASSPGAMIEKLFF.

The rearrangement joins TRBV7-8 to TRBJ1-6; D is ambiguous. V was trimmed by 8 bases and J by 10 bases, leaving 15 bases between them. The CDR3 runs 13 residues. CDR1 SGHVS and CDR2 FQNEAQ come from the germline V gene. For the CDR3, the DNA is TGTGCCAGCTCATTGCATCTGGAGTCACCCCTCCACTTT. It specifies CASSLHLESPLHF.

The V gene is TRBV19, the J gene TRBJ2-7; 7 nucleotides match TRBD2. Germline V lookup: CDR1 LNHDA, CDR2 SQIVND (reference sequence). V trimming: 2 bases; J trimming: 2 bases; junction bases outside the gene matches: 12. The CDR3 has 17 residues. Written as DNA, the CDR3 is TGTGCCAGTAGTATAAACCCGACTAGCTTGAGACCCTACGAGCAGTACTTC. It is translated as CASSINPTSLRPYEQYF.

The sample holds a few counts of this clonotype. The chain carries TRBV20-1 and TRBJ2-2, with 7 nucleotides matching TRBD2. Germline CDR1 DFQATT, CDR2 SNEGSKA (reference sequence). The V segment lost 5 bases and the J segment 6 bases; nucleotides outside the gene matches: 9. The length of the CDR3 is 14 residues. This chain's CDR3 is CSAGGGGSAGELFF. In nucleotides, the CDR3 is TGCAGTGCTGGCGGGGGAGGGTCCGCCGGGGAGCTGTTTTTT.